The 24 T cell receptor beta chains presented below share a single source sample, sequenced in a study of beta chain bispecific antibodies for T cell cancers. Findings of the study overall: In these mixed samples, most targeted TRBV reads derived from the leukemia cell line.

TCRdb itself ran the 5' RACE reads through MiXCR, one entry per CDR3 protein. The sample shows 20,000 to 25,000 distinct CDR3 sequences, 2.6% of them seen only once. T cells were expanded from blood mononuclear cells for about 3 days with anti-CD3 OKT3 or CD3/CD28 beads. Their cognate antigens are unknown. The sequenced sample was healthy donor T cells cultured with leukemia cells. The receptors come from a human donor in good health. Some clones in this sample may be carry-over from other donors' samples.

This clonotype appeared many times. The rearrangement joins TRBV6-1 to TRBJ1-5; D gene uncertain. The V and J ends lost 3 bases and 1 base respectively, with 10 bases between them. In germline, CDR1 is MNHNS, CDR2 SASEGT. This CDR3 contains 15 residues. The CDR3 reads CASSERNGSNQPQHF. The CDR3 coding sequence is TGTGCCAGCAGTGAGAGGAATGGGAGCAATCAGCCCCAGCATTTT.

This clonotype appeared many times. The chain carries TRBV5-1 and TRBJ2-1, with 11 bases identical to TRBD2. Per the germline V gene, CDR1 is SGHRS and CDR2 is YFSETQ. This CDR3 has 16 amino acids. The trim removed 6 bases at V and 1 base at J, leaving 6 bases unmatched. CDR3 in amino acids: CASTTRLAGSYNEQFF. CDR3 DNA sequence: TGCGCCAGCACCACAAGACTAGCGGGGTCCTACAATGAGCAGTTCTTC.

This clonotype was recorded at least ten times. This rearrangement joins TRBV2 to TRBJ2-3; perhaps TRBD2 as D (5 bases). Trimming removed 6 bases from V and 10 bases from J, with 20 bases in between. The CDR3 runs to 14 residues. Germline loops: CDR1 SNHLY, CDR2 FYNNEI. The CDR3 here is CASRRASPQGAQYF. As DNA, the CDR3 is TGTGCCAGCAGGAGGGCAAGCCCCCAAGGTGCGCAGTATTTT.

This clonotype occurred many times. This CDR3 reads CASSLGQGNNEQFF. For the CDR3, the DNA is TGTGCCAGCAGCTTAGGTCAGGGGAACAATGAGCAGTTCTTC. The rearrangement links TRBV7-9 to TRBJ2-1, with D perhaps matching TRBD1 (6 bases). CDR1 and CDR2 (germline): SEHNR, FQNEAQ (reference sequence). The CDR3 has 14 residues. V was clipped by 1 base and J by 5 bases, with 9 bases between them.

This clonotype turned up a few times. This chain connects TRBV18 to TRBJ1-4; 9 nucleotides align to TRBD1. The germline gives CDR1 KGHSH, CDR2 LQKENI. This CDR3 region has 18 residues. The ends lost 3 bases at V and 7 bases at J; junction bases unmatched: 15. The DNA for the CDR3 is TGTGCCAGCTCACCCGGGACAGGGCTTATCGCCCCTAGTGAAAAACTGTTTTTT. Residues: CASSPGTGLIAPSEKLFF.

This clonotype was found many times. The genes are TRBV5-1 and TRBJ2-1, with D perhaps TRBD2 (6 bases). This CDR3 comprises 17 residues. Trimming took off 4 bases at V and 9 bases at J, with 26 bases between the two ends. CDR1 SGHRS and CDR2 YFSETQ come from the germline V gene. The CDR3 nucleotides are TGCGCCAGCAGCCGGGGGACGTTGGGTATCAGGGCGACTGAGCAGTTCTTC. Its translation: CASSRGTLGIRATEQFF.

Comments on this clonotype: The DNA is omitted, as the CDR3 cannot be located on it reliably, and the CDR3 follows TCRdb's listing. The CDR3 is CASSRDFGNEQFF. The chain recombines TRBV5-4 with TRBJ2-1; whether TRBD2, the table's D call, matches the DNA was not checked. CDR1 and CDR2 (germline): SGHNT, YYREEE (reference sequence). Including both end residues, the CDR3 is 13 amino acids long.

This clonotype was seen at least ten times. The rearrangement uses TRBV10-3 and TRBJ2-7, with D perhaps being TRBD1 or TRBD2 (5 bases each). The CDR3 has 14 amino acids. The germline CDR1 and CDR2 sequences are ENHRY and SYGVKD. Trimming took 6 bases from V and 2 from J, leaving 14 bases between them. Written as DNA, the CDR3 is TGTGCCATCAGCTCCCGGGACGGACCCTACGAGCAGTACTTC. This sequence encodes CAISSRDGPYEQYF.

This clonotype was observed many times. The chain combines TRBV27 with TRBJ2-3; the D is unclear. In germline, CDR1 is MNHEY, CDR2 SMNVEV (reference sequence). The V end was cut by 2 bases, the J end by 2 bases, with 5 bases between. This CDR3 region has 13 residues. The CDR3 region has the DNA TGTGCCAGCAGTTTACCTTACACAGATACGCAGTATTTT. Its translation: CASSLPYTDTQYF.

Many counts were recorded for this clonotype. The chain uses TRBV6-1 and TRBJ1-2; 9 nucleotides match TRBD1. The V and J ends lost 10 bases and 7 bases, in that order; junction bases with no gene match: 16. Looked up from germline, CDR1 is MNHNS and CDR2 is SASEGT. The CDR3 extends over 15 amino acids. CDR3 sequence (DNA): TGTGCCACCTTCTTACAGGGGGCGATTCTCGGTGGCTACACCTTC. Its protein product is CATFLQGAILGGYTF.

In its sample, this clonotype is medium-sized. The chain is built from TRBV20-1 and TRBJ2-2; D is perhaps TRBD1 (6 bases). Trimming left V 0 bases short and J 7 bases short, with 18 bases between. Per the germline V gene, CDR1 is DFQATT and CDR2 is SNEGSKA (reference sequence). CDR3 length: 16 amino acids. This CDR3 is CSARDLEGGVNGELFF. The CDR3 bases are TGCAGTGCTAGAGATCTCGAAGGGGGTGTTAACGGGGAGCTGTTTTTT.

This clonotype was seen repeatedly, ten times or more. This chain joins TRBV19 and TRBJ1-1; D is ambiguous. CDR1 is LNHDA, CDR2 SQIVND, per germline (reference sequence). The germline V and J ends were trimmed by 2 bases and 4 bases, with 11 bases remaining between them. CDR3 length: 14 amino acids. CDR3 amino acids: CASSIIVPVTEAFF. The CDR3 DNA reads TGTGCCAGTAGTATAATAGTGCCGGTCACTGAAGCTTTCTTT.

This clonotype was seen only a few times. This chain links TRBV4-1 with TRBJ1-1, with D perhaps TRBD1 (5 bases). The germline V gene encodes CDR1 MGHRA and CDR2 YSYEKL. The V gene lost 4 bases and the J gene lost 4 bases, with 22 bases spanning the gap. This CDR3 is 17 amino acids long. The chain's CDR3 is CASSLPPGLPETTEAFF. For the CDR3, the DNA is TGCGCCAGCAGCCTCCCCCCGGGACTCCCCGAGACCACTGAAGCTTTCTTT.

This rearrangement joins TRBV6-6 to TRBJ2-1; TRBD1 matches 9 bases. The CDR3 totals 15 residues. Trimming removed 5 bases from V and 8 bases from J; junction bases left unmatched: 10. Germline CDR1 is MNHNY and CDR2 is SVGAGI (reference sequence). In DNA form, the CDR3 reads TGTGCCAGCAGTAACTTAGGGACAGGGATCTATGAGCAGTTCTTC. This encodes CASSNLGTGIYEQFF.

This clonotype was observed many times. V and J are TRBV16 and TRBJ2-7; weak D call: TRBD2 (7 bases). Germline CDR1 and CDR2: KGHSY and FQNENV. Trimming took 2 bases from V and 5 from J, leaving 13 bases between them. This CDR3 is 14 amino acids long. CDR3 region: CASSQSRGANEQYF. CDR3 in DNA: TGTGCCAGCAGCCAAAGTCGGGGGGCCAACGAGCAGTACTTC.

This clonotype occurred many times. The rearrangement links TRBV20-1 to TRBJ2-4; TRBD1 matches at 7 bases. J gave up 2 bases and V 1 base, and 8 bases lay outside the gene matches. This CDR3 contains 16 residues. CDR1 and CDR2 (germline): DFQATT, SNEGSKA (reference sequence). The CDR3 loop is CSARGRGHRSKNIQYF. The CDR3 DNA reads as TGCAGTGCTAGAGGAAGGGGGCATCGTTCCAAAAACATTCAGTACTTC.

This clonotype was recorded many times. This rearrangement joins TRBV3-1 to TRBJ2-3, with 9 bases aligning to TRBD2. V shed 3 bases and J 0 bases; nucleotides not matched to a gene: 4. CDR3 length: 16 amino acids. Per the germline V gene, CDR1 is LGHDT and CDR2 is YNNKEL (reference sequence). Here the CDR3 DNA reads TGTGCCAGCAGCCATGAGGGGACTAGCAGCACAGATACGCAGTATTTT. Its protein is CASSHEGTSSTDTQYF.

There are many counts of this clonotype. The chain recombines TRBV14 with TRBJ1-6, with TRBD1 matching over 8 bases. Germline V gene lookup returns CDR1 SGHDN and CDR2 FVKESK. J gave up 8 bases and V 3 bases, and 3 bases lay outside the gene matches. CDR3 length: 14 residues. The CDR3 nucleotides read TGTGCCAGCAGCCATGGGACAGGCTATTCACCCCTCCACTTT. This sequence encodes CASSHGTGYSPLHF.

The table lists this clonotype with many counts. The chain links TRBV7-8 to TRBJ2-7, with D possibly being TRBD2 (6 bases). This CDR3 has 15 amino acids. In germline, CDR1 is SGHVS, CDR2 FQNEAQ. V shed 3 bases and J shed 4 bases, with 16 bases lying between them. This CDR3 reads CASSFARGQEYEQYF. CDR3 nucleotide sequence: TGTGCCAGCAGCTTTGCGCGGGGTCAGGAATACGAGCAGTACTTC.

The genes are TRBV19 and TRBJ1-1, with TRBD1 matching 10 bases. V trimming: 6 bases; J trimming: 1 base; junction bases outside the gene matches: 8. The germline gives CDR1 LNHDA, CDR2 SQIVND (reference sequence). The CDR3 is 16 residues long. CDR3 in amino acids: CASSHGQGGPNTEAFF. The CDR3 nucleotides read TGTGCCAGTAGCCACGGACAGGGGGGACCGAACACTGAAGCTTTCTTT.

There are many counts of this clonotype. This rearrangement joins TRBV5-5 to TRBJ2-2; D is unclear. CDR1 and CDR2 from the germline V gene are SGHKS and YYEKEE (reference sequence). V was shortened by 0 bases and J by 6 bases, with 12 bases between the two germline ends. This CDR3 region has 15 residues. CDR3 loop: CASSLVVSDSGELFF. CDR3 coding DNA: TGTGCCAGCAGCTTGGTTGTCAGTGATTCCGGGGAGCTGTTTTTT.

This clonotype was recorded at least ten times. As DNA, the CDR3 is TGCAGCGTTGACCTCCTTGGCACCGGGGAGCTGTTTTTT. The encoded protein is CSVDLLGTGELFF. V and J are TRBV29-1 and TRBJ2-2, with D hard to call. The CDR3 contains 13 residues. V was shortened by 3 bases and J by 4 bases, with 9 bases between the two germline ends. CDR1 and CDR2 from the germline V gene are SQVTM and ANQGSEA.

This clonotype appeared many times. The chain employs TRBV12-3 or TRBV12-4 and TRBJ2-5; perhaps TRBD1 as D (6 bases). The CDR3 consists of 15 residues. V lost 6 bases, J lost 2 bases, and 16 bases lay in between. In nucleotides, the CDR3 is TGTGCCAGCAGCACACCCAGGGACACTCAAGAGACCCAGTACTTC. Translating it yields CASSTPRDTQETQYF.

This clonotype occurred many times. The V call is TRBV7-9, the J call TRBJ2-7; no clear D gene. Germline CDR1 is SEHNR and CDR2 is FQNEAQ (reference sequence). The CDR3 runs to 12 residues. The V end was cut by 4 bases, the J end by 6 bases, with 10 bases between. DNA for the CDR3: TGTGCCAGCAGCTACGGCCACCGCGAGCAGTACTTC. It is translated as CASSYGHREQYF.